This is a list of T cell receptor beta chains from one sample in a study of T cells in Graves' hyperthyroidism and ophthalmopathy. One entry per CDR3 protein, called by TCRdb with MiXCR from the multiplex PCR reads. The sample lists roughly 500,000 distinct CDR3 sequences; 46% were seen once. Sequenced input: peripheral blood or thyroid tissue (not recorded which). These receptors all stem from an adult woman with Graves' disease, either hyperthyroidism or ophthalmopathy (not recorded which). Each CDR3 is given with its conserved first and last residue. The D gene is left open where the match is weak. Size tells how often a clone was seen (once, few, many) or the class of an expanded clone, and some rows leave it out.

v_gene	d_gene	j_gene	abundance	CDR3aa	CDR3nt
TRBV20-1	-	TRBJ1-2	many	CSAIQGPYGYTF	TGCAGTGCTATACAAGGCCCCTATGGCTACACCTTC
TRBV12-3/TRBV12-4	-	TRBJ1-6	many	CASSLNSELNSPLHF	TGTGCCAGCAGTTTGAACAGCGAACTTAATTCACCCCTCCACTTT
TRBV10-3	-	TRBJ1-1	-	CAISGRLNTEAFF	TGTGCCATCAGTGGCAGATTGAACACTGAAGCTTTCTTT
TRBV20-1	-	TRBJ2-5	-	CSASGPVQETQYF	TGCAGTGCTAGCGGGCCGGTACAAGAGACCCAGTACTTC
TRBV11-3	TRBD1	TRBJ2-2	-	CASSLNRGAGELFF	TGTGCCAGCAGCTTAAACAGGGGAGCCGGGGAGCTGTTTTTT
TRBV5-1	TRBD2	TRBJ2-3	-	CASSLRTSGTGTDTQYF	TGCGCCAGCAGCCTCCGGACTAGCGGGACGGGGACAGATACGCAGTATTTT
TRBV11-2	-	TRBJ2-7	many	CASTDLSYEQYF	TGTGCCAGCACTGACCTCTCCTACGAGCAGTACTTC
TRBV29-1	TRBD2	TRBJ2-7	-	CSPGGAYEQYF	TGCAGCCCCGGGGGGGCCTACGAGCAGTACTTC
TRBV19	TRBD1	TRBJ2-1	once	CASRSGQGSYNEQFF	TGTGCCAGTAGGTCGGGACAGGGATCCTATAATGAGCAGTTCTTC
TRBV7-2	-	TRBJ2-7	-	CASSLYQTSNYEQYF	TGTGCCAGCAGCTTATATCAGACGTCCAACTACGAGCAGTACTTC
TRBV6-5	-	TRBJ1-5	-	CAAGEETQHF	TGTGCCGCAGGGGAAGAGACCCAGCATTTT
TRBV2	TRBD2	TRBJ2-5	-	CASSELLAGIGETQYF	TGTGCCAGCAGTGAGTTACTAGCGGGAATCGGAGAGACCCAGTACTTC
TRBV11-2	TRBD2	TRBJ2-5	many	CASSFGTSLGTQYF	TGTGCCAGCAGCTTCGGGACTAGCCTTGGGACCCAGTACTTC
TRBV2	-	TRBJ1-5	many	CASGTSAYNQPQHF	TGTGCCAGCGGCACCTCGGCGTACAATCAGCCCCAGCATTTT
TRBV19	-	TRBJ1-2	many	CASGRGLRQAYGYTF	TGTGCCAGTGGTCGGGGCTTGCGACAGGCCTATGGCTACACCTTC
TRBV7-3	-	TRBJ2-7	many	CASSSHPTFQGNGYEQYF	TGTGCCAGCAGCTCCCACCCAACTTTTCAGGGAAATGGCTACGAGCAGTACTTC
TRBV20-1	TRBD2	TRBJ2-5	many	CSAELAGETQYF	TGCAGTGCTGAACTAGCGGGAGAGACCCAGTACTTC
TRBV10-2	TRBD2	TRBJ2-5	-	CASSGLAGRTETQYF	TGCGCCAGCAGTGGTCTAGCGGGGAGGACGGAGACCCAGTACTTC
TRBV10-1	-	TRBJ2-5	-	CASSLEPKETQYF	TGCGCCAGCAGTCTGGAACCTAAAGAGACCCAGTACTTC
TRBV29-1	-	TRBJ2-2	-	CSVVDPTGELFF	TGCAGCGTCGTCGATCCCACCGGGGAGCTGTTTTTT
TRBV18	TRBD2	TRBJ2-6	-	CASSWTSVSGANVLTF	TGTGCCAGCTCCTGGACTAGCGTTAGTGGGGCCAACGTCCTGACTTTC
TRBV12-3/TRBV12-4	-	TRBJ1-1	-	CASSSWGNTEAFF	TGTGCCAGCAGTTCATGGGGCAACACTGAAGCTTTCTTT
TRBV10-3	TRBD1	TRBJ2-7	-	CAIRGTDAYEQYF	TGTGCCATCAGGGGGACAGATGCCTACGAGCAGTACTTC
TRBV7-8	TRBD1	TRBJ1-2	-	CASSGDSAYGYTF	TGTGCCAGCAGCGGGGACAGCGCATATGGCTACACCTTC
TRBV20-1	-	TRBJ2-7	few	CSAKTGPYEQYF	TGCAGTGCTAAAACAGGGCCCTACGAGCAGTACTTC
TRBV20-1	TRBD1	TRBJ1-5	-	CSARPVQGAVQPQHF	TGCAGTGCTAGACCCGTACAGGGGGCCGTTCAGCCCCAGCATTTT
TRBV7-9	-	TRBJ1-1	few	CASSSFGDTEAFF	TGTGCCAGCAGCTCCTTTGGCGACACTGAAGCTTTCTTT
TRBV29-1	-	TRBJ2-6	-	CSVGFFSSGANVLTF	TGCAGCGTTGGGTTTTTCAGCTCTGGGGCCAACGTCCTGACTTTC
TRBV11-2	-	TRBJ1-1	-	CARQTPGDTEAFF	TGTGCTAGGCAGACACCGGGGGACACTGAAGCTTTCTTT
TRBV7-2	-	TRBJ2-7	-	CASSLNLASREQYF	TGTGCCAGCAGCTTGAACCTAGCTAGTCGCGAGCAGTACTTC
TRBV2	-	TRBJ2-7	-	CASSETTGSLYEQYF	TGTGCCAGCAGTGAAACCACAGGGAGTCTCTACGAGCAGTACTTC
TRBV19	-	TRBJ1-5	-	CASDRAGSNQPQHF	TGTGCCAGTGATAGGGCGGGTAGCAATCAGCCCCAGCATTTT
TRBV29-1	-	TRBJ2-7	-	CSVAGETYEQYF	TGCAGCGTCGCAGGGGAGACATACGAGCAGTACTTC
TRBV6-1	TRBD2	TRBJ2-7	-	CASSSGGRGIEQYF	TGTGCCAGCTCCTCGGGCGGGAGGGGAATCGAGCAGTACTTC
TRBV9	-	TRBJ2-2	-	CASSARGYTGELFF	TGTGCCAGCAGCGCCCGGGGTTACACCGGGGAGCTGTTTTTT
TRBV7-9	TRBD2	TRBJ2-7	few	CASSPRAGGPNYEQYF	TGTGCCAGCAGCCCTAGGGCGGGGGGCCCCAACTACGAGCAGTACTTC
TRBV6-2/TRBV6-3	-	TRBJ2-5	many	CASSYDGGETQYF	TGTGCCAGCAGTTACGATGGCGGGGAGACCCAGTACTTC
TRBV15	-	TRBJ1-1	many	CATSRDGTLNTEAFF	TGTGCCACCAGCAGAGACGGGACTTTGAACACTGAAGCTTTCTTT
TRBV2	-	TRBJ2-7	-	CASTGDSYEQYF	TGTGCCAGCACGGGGGACTCCTACGAGCAGTACTTC
TRBV3-1	-	TRBJ1-1	many	CASSQGDTEAFF	TGTGCCAGCAGCCAAGGGGACACTGAAGCTTTCTTT
TRBV28	-	TRBJ2-7	many	CASSSGGTYEQYF	TGTGCCAGCAGTTCCGGTGGTACCTACGAGCAGTACTTC
TRBV29-1	-	TRBJ1-1	-	CSVGGNRNTEAFF	TGCAGCGTAGGAGGGAATAGGAACACTGAAGCTTTCTTT
TRBV5-4	-	TRBJ1-2	few	CASSLEGGSYGYTF	TGTGCCAGCAGCTTAGAGGGGGGGAGTTATGGCTACACCTTC
TRBV29-1	TRBD1	TRBJ1-3	few	CSVAPRTGGNTIYF	TGCAGCGTTGCCCCTCGGACAGGAGGAAACACCATATATTTT
TRBV7-2	-	TRBJ1-5	-	CASSMSDRYNQPQHF	TGTGCCAGCAGTATGTCCGACAGGTACAATCAGCCCCAGCATTTT
TRBV5-6	TRBD1	TRBJ1-5	many	CASSSQQGGNQPQHF	TGTGCCAGCAGCAGCCAACAGGGGGGAAATCAGCCCCAGCATTTT
TRBV29-1	-	TRBJ2-7	-	CSVDAGPSEQYF	TGCAGCGTAGACGCAGGCCCCTCCGAGCAGTACTTC
TRBV7-2	-	TRBJ1-4	-	CASSLTKNEKLFF	TGTGCCAGCAGCTTAACGAAGAATGAAAAACTGTTTTTT
TRBV5-6	TRBD2	TRBJ2-7	-	CASSSYAGTSGRTSYEQYF	TGTGCCAGCAGCTCGTATGCCGGGACTAGCGGGAGGACATCCTACGAGCAGTACTTC
TRBV7-8	-	TRBJ1-5	-	CASSNRAIFDQPQHF	TGTGCCAGCAGCAACCGGGCCATCTTCGATCAGCCCCAGCATTTT
TRBV4-1	-	TRBJ1-4	-	CASSQEGGVAEKLFF	TGCGCCAGCAGCCAAGAAGGGGGGGTGGCTGAAAAACTGTTTTTT
TRBV6-5	TRBD2	TRBJ2-7	many	CASSSRTSGRYEQYF	TGTGCCAGCAGCAGTAGGACTAGCGGGAGGTACGAGCAGTACTTC
TRBV7-2	-	TRBJ2-7	-	CASSLSVKGYEQYF	TGTGCCAGCAGCTTATCAGTAAAAGGCTACGAGCAGTACTTC
TRBV11-2	-	TRBJ2-7	-	CASSFYICSAGDYRVYEQYF	-
TRBV20-1	-	TRBJ1-2	-	CSAPEARGYTF	TGCAGTGCTCCTGAGGCGAGGGGCTACACCTTC
TRBV20-1	-	TRBJ1-4	many	CSAIKGLEEKLFF	TGCAGTGCTATAAAGGGGTTGGAAGAAAAACTGTTTTTT
TRBV7-2	-	TRBJ2-5	many	CASSLRRVVETQYF	TGTGCCAGCAGCCTGCGTCGGGTAGTGGAGACCCAGTACTTC
TRBV10-3	-	TRBJ1-6	-	CAISESRGIGSPLHF	TGTGCCATCAGTGAGTCTAGGGGCATTGGATCACCCCTCCACTTT
TRBV7-2	TRBD1	TRBJ1-6	-	CASSTGTGADSPLHF	TGTGCCAGCAGTACCGGGACAGGAGCGGATTCACCCCTCCACTTT
TRBV20-1	-	TRBJ1-5	many	CSAVAGRRSQPQHF	TGCAGTGCTGTCGCCGGGAGAAGAAGCCAGCCCCAGCATTTT